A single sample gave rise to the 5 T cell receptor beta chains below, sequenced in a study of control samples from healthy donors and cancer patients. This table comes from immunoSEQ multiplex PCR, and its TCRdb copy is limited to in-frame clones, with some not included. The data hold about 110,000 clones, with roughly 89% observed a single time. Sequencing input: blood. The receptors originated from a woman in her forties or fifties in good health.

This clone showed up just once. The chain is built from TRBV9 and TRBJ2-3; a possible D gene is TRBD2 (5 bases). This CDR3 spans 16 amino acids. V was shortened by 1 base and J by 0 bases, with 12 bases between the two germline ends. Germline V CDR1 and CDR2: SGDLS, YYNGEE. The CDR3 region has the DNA TGTGCCAGCAGCGTATTAGCGTCTCCTAGCACAGATACGCAGTATTTT. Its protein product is CASSVLASPSTDTQYF.

CDR3 amino acids: CASSIEVRQPQHF. CDR3 in DNA: TGTGCCAGTAGTATAGAGGTCAGGCAGCCCCAGCATTTT. V gene TRBV19 combines with J gene TRBJ1-5; D gene uncertain. Germline CDR1 LNHDA, CDR2 SQIVND (reference sequence). The V end lost 0 bases, the J end lost 7 bases, and 7 bases lay between the germline ends. The CDR3 sequence is 13 residues long. The complete variable domain, with remaining parts taken from reference TRBV19 and TRBJ1-5, reads DGGITQSPKYLFRKEGQNVTLSCEQNLNHDAMYWYRQDPGQGLRLIYYSQIVNDFQKGDIAEGYSVSREKKESFPLTVTSAQKNPTAFYLCASSIEVRQPQHFGDGTRLSIL.

DNA for the CDR3: TGTGCCTGGACTTTGGCTGGAAGGAACACTGAAGCTTTCTTT. It specifies CAWTLAGRNTEAFF. The chain is built from TRBV30 and TRBJ1-1, with D hard to call. Germline V gene sequence: CDR1 GTSNPN, CDR2 SVGIG (reference sequence). The CDR3 length is 14 residues. V was cut by 4 bases and J by 1 base, with 13 bases left in between.

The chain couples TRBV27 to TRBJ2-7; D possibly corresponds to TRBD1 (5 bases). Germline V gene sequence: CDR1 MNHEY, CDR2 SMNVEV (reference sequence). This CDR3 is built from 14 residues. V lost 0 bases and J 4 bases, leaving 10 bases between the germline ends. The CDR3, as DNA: TGTGCCAGCAGTTTATCTCTCAGGGCATACGAGCAGTACTTC. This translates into CASSLSLRAYEQYF.

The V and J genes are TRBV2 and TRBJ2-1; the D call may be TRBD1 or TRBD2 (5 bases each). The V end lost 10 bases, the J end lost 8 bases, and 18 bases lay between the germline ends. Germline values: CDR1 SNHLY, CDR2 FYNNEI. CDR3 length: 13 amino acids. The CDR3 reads CATALGELHEQFF. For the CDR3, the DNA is TGTGCCACCGCTTTGGGGGAGCTCCATGAGCAGTTCTTC.